One and the same sample provided the 2 T cell receptor beta chains below, sequenced in a study of T-cell reconstitution after alpha-beta-depleted transplantation in children. Preparation of the TCRbeta library was carried out with unique molecular identifiers. One entry per CDR3 protein results from TCRdb running MiXCR on the PCR reads. The data contain 450,000 to 600,000 distinct CDR3 sequences, about 10% of them seen just once; the ten biggest clones take up about 2%. The material was PBMCs, obtained before TCRalphabeta/CD19-depleted stem cell transplant. Every receptor here comes from a child younger than 10 with inherited bone marrow failure, due to receive a stem cell transplant.

In its sample, this clonotype was seen many times. The chain is built from TRBV28 and TRBJ2-5, with D tentatively TRBD2 (6 bases). The CDR3 has 13 residues. The V gene lost 3 bases and the J gene lost 3 bases, with 8 bases spanning the gap. Germline V gene lookup returns CDR1 MDHEN and CDR2 SYDVKM. The CDR3 reads CASSFRLEETQYF. For the CDR3, the DNA is TGTGCCAGCAGTTTCCGACTAGAAGAGACCCAGTACTTC.

This clonotype was seen at least ten times. The V gene is TRBV20-1, the J gene TRBJ2-7; 12 nucleotides line up with TRBD2. The CDR3 totals 15 residues. From germline, CDR1 is DFQATT and CDR2 SNEGSKA (reference sequence). Losses at the gene ends were 3 bases for V and 4 bases for J; bases not matched to a gene: 7. CDR3 sequence reads: CSASPSGRAWYEQYF. DNA of the CDR3: TGCAGTGCTAGCCCTAGCGGGAGGGCCTGGTACGAGCAGTACTTC.